This T cell receptor (beta chain) was documented in a study of blood T cell repertoires in COVID-19. The wider study: In each case, the material was cDNA or gDNA derived from T cells, B-cell-depleted T cells, or PBMCs.

Sequencing was performed with immunoSEQ multiplex PCR; in TCRdb, only in-frame clones are kept and a portion is missing. The data contain tens of thousands of clones, 70% to 90% of them singletons. Between the trimmed V and J ends, which lost 1 base and 1 base, there was a span of 10 bases. This CDR3 contains 16 residues. Germline CDR1 is LGHDT and CDR2 is YNNKEL (reference sequence). V usage is TRBV3-1 (or the pseudogene TRBV3-2) and J usage is TRBJ2-2, with D maybe TRBD1 (5 bases). This sequence was found in a woman aged 60-75 years with acute or convalescent COVID-19. The sequencing sample was made of peripheral blood. CDR3 sequence: CASSQVAGMNTGELFF. The DNA of the CDR3 is TGTGCCAGCAGCCAAGTGGCAGGGATGAACACCGGGGAGCTGTTTTTT.